A single sample is the source of the 20 T cell receptor beta chains below, sequenced in a study of early T cells in non-severe SARS-CoV-2 infection (dated by TCRdb to about 2021). The receptor library was made with 5' RACE. TCRdb records NextSeq 500 as the sequencer. Using fastp at Q25 and MiXCR, TCRdb reprocessed the public reads and kept productive beta chains. Duplicate CDR3 protein sequences are folded into a single record with the most common DNA and genes. The sample table lists around 60,000 distinct CDR3 sequences, roughly 10% of them with a count of one. The leading ten clones occupy 8% to 9% of the sample. Sample: whole blood. Receptor source: an adult who was a healthcare worker with PCR-confirmed SARS-CoV-2 infection or an uninfected control (not recorded which).

This clonotype was recorded at least ten times. The genes are TRBV4-1 and TRBJ2-2, with D unresolved. This CDR3 has 15 amino acids. Germline CDR1 is MGHRA and CDR2 is YSYEKL. V lost 1 base to trimming and J lost 4 bases, with 10 bases between them. The CDR3 nucleotides are TGCGCCAGCAGCCAAGGTTCCTTGGGCACCGGGGAGCTGTTTTTT. Its protein is CASSQGSLGTGELFF.

This clonotype was counted a few times. The CDR3 spells CASGSTGGWDTEAFF. CDR3 coding DNA: TGTGCCAGCGGTTCCACAGGGGGCTGGGACACTGAAGCTTTCTTT. The V and J genes are TRBV12-3 or TRBV12-4 and TRBJ1-1; 9 bases map to TRBD1. Trimming took 8 bases from V and 3 from J; bases not matched to a gene: 10. This CDR3 comprises 15 residues.

This chain connects TRBV14 to TRBJ2-1; perhaps TRBD2 as D (6 bases). The CDR3 has 15 amino acids. Trimming took 4 bases from V and 9 from J, leaving 19 bases between them. The germline CDR1 and CDR2 sequences are SGHDN and FVKESK. The CDR3 sequence is CASSRLSDKEGEQFF. CDR3 in DNA: TGTGCCAGCAGCCGCCTATCTGATAAGGAGGGTGAGCAGTTCTTC.

This clonotype was detected ten times or more. The V gene is TRBV7-9, the J gene TRBJ1-3, with D possibly being TRBD1 (5 bases). Germline V gene data show CDR1 as SEHNR and CDR2 as FQNEAQ (reference sequence). The CDR3 is 13 residues long. With 8 bases removed from V and 0 bases from J, the gap between germline ends came to 8 bases. The chain's CDR3 is CASAGGSGNTIYF. CDR3 sequence (DNA): TGTGCCAGCGCGGGGGGCTCTGGAAACACCATATATTTT.

This clonotype was detected only a few times. The CDR3, as DNA: TGTGCCAGCAGCGCAGACGGCGGGAGGAGCTACGAGCAGTACTTC. Protein: CASSADGGRSYEQYF. The chain recombines TRBV3-1 with TRBJ2-7, with 8 bases that match TRBD2. Trimming cost V 5 bases and J 3 bases; bases outside gene matches: 9. From germline, CDR1 is LGHDT and CDR2 YNNKEL (reference sequence). This CDR3 contains 15 residues.

The chain has TRBV18 and TRBJ2-1, with 13 bases that match TRBD2. The CDR3 has 16 residues. Looked up from germline, CDR1 is KGHSH and CDR2 is LQKENI. The V gene end was trimmed by 4 bases and the J gene end by 8 bases; junction bases not matched to a gene: 8. CDR3 region: CASSLLAGGPLDEQFF. CDR3 nucleotide sequence: TGTGCCAGCTCACTACTAGCGGGAGGGCCTCTGGATGAGCAGTTCTTC. Supplemented by reference TRBV18 and TRBJ2-1, the full variable domain reads NAGVMQNPRHLVRRRGQEARLRCSPMKGHSHVYWYRQLPEEGLKFMVYLQKENIIDESGMPKERFSAEFPKEGPSILRIQQVVRGDSAAYFCASSLLAGGPLDEQFFGPGTRLTVL.

CDR3 DNA sequence: TGTGCCAGCTCACCACCGGACAGGGGAGGAAACGAGCAGTACTTC. It yields the protein CASSPPDRGGNEQYF. The genes are TRBV18 and TRBJ2-7, with 9 bases that match TRBD1. The CDR3 has 15 amino acids. Trimming at V came to 0 bases and at J to 5 bases, leaving 5 bases not matched to a gene. The V gene's germline CDR1 is KGHSH and CDR2 LQKENI. The variable domain in full, completed from reference TRBV18 and TRBJ2-7, reads NAGVMQNPRHLVRRRGQEARLRCSPMKGHSHVYWYRQLPEEGLKFMVYLQKENIIDESGMPKERFSAEFPKEGPSILRIQQVVRGDSAAYFCASSPPDRGGNEQYFGPGTRLTVT.

This clonotype was seen many times. V and J are TRBV24-1 and TRBJ1-2; 9 bases map to TRBD1. V shed 5 bases and J 4 bases; nucleotides not matched to a gene: 4. Germline V gives CDR1 KGHDR, CDR2 SFDVKD. This CDR3 spans 14 amino acids. The CDR3 here is CATSVSDRGYGYTF. The CDR3 region has the DNA TGTGCCACCAGTGTTTCGGACAGGGGCTATGGCTACACCTTC.

This clonotype was recorded at least ten times. This chain connects TRBV6-5 to TRBJ1-1; D gene unclear. Germline V lookup: CDR1 MNHEY, CDR2 SVGAGI. CDR3 length: 14 residues. Between the trimmed V and J ends, which lost 0 bases and 0 bases, there was a span of 5 bases. The CDR3 reads CASSYSTLNTEAFF. CDR3 bases: TGTGCCAGCAGTTACTCGACACTGAACACTGAAGCTTTCTTT.

The chain has TRBV7-9 and TRBJ2-7; the D is unclear. Germline V gene lookup returns CDR1 SEHNR and CDR2 FQNEAQ (reference sequence). CDR3 size: 12 residues. Trimming shortened V by 4 bases and J by 2 bases, and 6 bases separated the two germline ends. CDR3 in amino acids: CASSYSTYEQYF. In DNA form, the CDR3 reads TGTGCCAGCAGCTACTCTACCTACGAGCAGTACTTC.

This clonotype has a count of ten or more. The chain links TRBV4-1 to TRBJ2-3; 7 bases agree with TRBD1. CDR3 length equals 15 residues. Looked up from germline, CDR1 is MGHRA and CDR2 is YSYEKL. The V and J ends lost 3 bases and 2 bases, in that order; junction bases with no gene match: 5. CDR3: CASSHRQGPTDTQYF. In nucleotides, the CDR3 is TGCGCCAGCAGCCACCGACAGGGCCCCACAGATACGCAGTATTTT.

This clonotype appeared a few times. The chain recombines TRBV29-1 with TRBJ2-1, with D maybe TRBD1 (5 bases). The CDR3 is 13 amino acids. Germline V gene lookup returns CDR1 SQVTM and CDR2 ANQGSEA. V shed 0 bases and J shed 8 bases, with 11 bases lying between them. CDR3 region: CSVEDIRVDEQFF. CDR3 nucleotides: TGCAGCGTTGAAGATATCAGGGTCGATGAGCAGTTCTTC.

This clonotype was recorded a few times. In DNA, the CDR3 is TGTGCCAGCAGCTTAGGGGACGAGGGGGGATACCAGTTCTTC. Amino acid sequence: CASSLGDEGGYQFF. This chain connects TRBV7-6 to TRBJ2-1, with D perhaps being TRBD1 or TRBD2 (6 bases each). The CDR3 is made up of 14 amino acids. Trimming stripped 1 base from V and 13 bases from J, with 17 bases between. Germline assignment: CDR1 SGHVS and CDR2 FNYEAQ.

This clonotype occurred many times. This chain links TRBV30 with TRBJ1-2; D unresolved. V lost 0 bases and J lost 4, with 9 bases in between. The CDR3 has 13 residues. Germline V gives CDR1 GTSNPN, CDR2 SVGIG (reference sequence). CDR3 in amino acids: CAWSVWRGYGYTF. CDR3 sequence (DNA): TGTGCCTGGAGTGTTTGGAGAGGCTATGGCTACACCTTC.

For this clonotype: This may be a read error, as it is one base from a much larger clone. The chain employs TRBV12-3 or TRBV12-4 and TRBJ1-2; D unclear. CDR3 length: 15 amino acids. CDR3 nucleotide sequence: TGTGCCAGCAGGCCCTCGAGTTGGAATTCCTATGCCTACACCTTC. Amino acid sequence: CASRPSSWNSYAYTF.

V usage is TRBV2 and J usage is TRBJ1-2; D might be TRBD1 (6 bases). Germline CDR1 SNHLY, CDR2 FYNNEI. This CDR3 region has 13 residues. V shed 6 bases and J shed 4 bases, with 12 bases lying between them. Here the CDR3 reads CASRAGVSYGYTF. The DNA of the CDR3 is TGTGCCAGCAGAGCAGGGGTCAGCTATGGCTACACCTTC.

The V call is TRBV7-2, the J call TRBJ2-4, with D unclear. V was pared by 1 base and J by 1 base, with 5 bases between. The CDR3 loop spans 14 amino acids. Germline V gene sequence: CDR1 SGHTA, CDR2 FQGNSA. CDR3 in amino acids: CASSLGVAKNIQYF. The CDR3 DNA follows: TGTGCCAGCAGCTTAGGGGTTGCCAAAAACATTCAGTACTTC.

This clonotype was recorded many times. The chain has TRBV7-2 and TRBJ2-7; no clear D gene. This CDR3 has 15 amino acids. Trimming removed 4 bases from V and 0 bases from J, with 13 bases in between. Germline-derived CDR1 and CDR2 are SGHTA and FQGNSA. The CDR3: CASSSHPGHSYEQYF. The CDR3 coding sequence is TGTGCCAGCAGCTCCCATCCCGGGCACTCCTACGAGCAGTACTTC.

This clonotype was seen a handful of times. The chain employs TRBV6-5 and TRBJ2-7, with TRBD1 identical over 10 bases. Trimming removed 6 bases from V and 6 bases from J; junction bases left unmatched: 8. The CDR3 runs 14 residues. CDR1 MNHEY and CDR2 SVGAGI come from the germline V gene. CDR3 in amino acids: CASSPDRGQVEQYF. The CDR3 bases are TGTGCCAGCAGCCCCGACAGGGGGCAGGTCGAGCAGTACTTC.

With regard to this clonotype: This clone may be a read error of a much larger clone one base away. Because it lacks the conserved phenylalanine or tryptophan at the end, this CDR3 is likely a read error. V and J are TRBV25-1 and TRBJ1-2; 9 nucleotides line up with TRBD1. With 1 base clipped from V and 4 bases from J, the junction kept 7 bases outside the gene matches. CDR1 MGHDK and CDR2 SYGVNS come from the germline V gene. There are 16 residues in the CDR3. CDR3 bases: TGTGCCAGCAGTGAATTGGGCTCACAGGGGGCCTATGGCTACACCTAC. As protein: CASSELGSQGAYGYTY.